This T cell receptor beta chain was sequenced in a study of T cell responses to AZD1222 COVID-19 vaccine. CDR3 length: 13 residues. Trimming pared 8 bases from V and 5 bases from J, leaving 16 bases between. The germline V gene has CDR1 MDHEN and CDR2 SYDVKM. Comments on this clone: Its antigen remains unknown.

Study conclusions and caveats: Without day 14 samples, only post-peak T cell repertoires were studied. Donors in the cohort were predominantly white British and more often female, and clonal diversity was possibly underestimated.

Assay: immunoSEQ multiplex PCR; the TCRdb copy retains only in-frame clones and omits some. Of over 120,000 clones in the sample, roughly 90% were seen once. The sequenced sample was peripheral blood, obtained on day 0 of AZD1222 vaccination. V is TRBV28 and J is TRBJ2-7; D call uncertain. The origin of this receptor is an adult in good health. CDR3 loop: CASAYDKPHEQYF. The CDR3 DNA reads TGTGCCAGCGCCTATGACAAACCGCACGAGCAGTACTTC.